This T cell receptor beta chain stems from a study of control samples from healthy donors and cancer patients. V was pared by 2 bases and J by 1 base, with 6 bases of the junction left unmatched. From germline, CDR1 is KGHSH and CDR2 LQKENI. CDR3 length equals 19 residues. Repertoires were generated with immunoSEQ multiplex PCR, while TCRdb's copy carries only in-frame clones and drops some. The data hold under 450,000 clones, with around 90% observed a single time. The V gene is TRBV18, the J gene TRBJ2-3, with 16 bases lining up with TRBD2. The material sequenced was PBMCs. The origin of this receptor is a middle-aged man with head and neck cancer. Here the CDR3 reads CASSPTGLAGGPGTDTQYF. The CDR3 region has the DNA TGTGCCAGCTCACCAACGGGACTAGCGGGGGGGCCTGGCACAGATACGCAGTATTTT.